Below, 26 T cell receptor beta chains from the same sample are listed, as sequenced in a study of T cells in Graves' hyperthyroidism and ophthalmopathy. Amplified TCR beta CDR3 regions derived from RNA transcripts. TCR CDR3 regions were first amplified by RT-PCR with HTBI primers. TCRdb analysed the multiplex PCR reads with MiXCR anew, one entry per CDR3 protein. Found here are almost 350,000 distinct CDR3 sequences, roughly 18% of them singletons; the top ten hold 15% to 18%. Material: blood. The receptors here all came from a woman aged 40 to 55 with Graves' ophthalmopathy.

This chain connects TRBV25-1 to TRBJ2-7, with a weak D call TRBD1 (5 bases). The CDR3 runs to 14 residues. The germline V and J ends were trimmed by 5 bases and 6 bases, with 17 bases remaining between them. Per germline, CDR1 MGHDK and CDR2 SYGVNS. For the CDR3, the DNA is TGTGCCAGCAGTTCCACGGGTCCAAGGGGCGAGCAGTACTTC. This gives the protein CASSSTGPRGEQYF.

This clonotype was recorded at least ten times. This sequence joins TRBV20-1 and TRBJ2-5, with a possible D match to TRBD2 (5 bases). This CDR3 is 13 amino acids long. Trimming pared 4 bases from V and 5 bases from J, leaving 14 bases between. In germline, CDR1 is DFQATT, CDR2 SNEGSKA (reference sequence). CDR3 in DNA: TGCAGTGCTACCCGACCGCCGGGGGAGACCCAGTACTTC. It yields the protein CSATRPPGETQYF.

The sample holds many counts of this clonotype. The rearrangement joins TRBV6-1 to TRBJ2-3; 9 nucleotides match TRBD1. The length of the CDR3 is 15 residues. With 6 bases clipped from V and 0 bases from J, the junction kept 4 bases outside the gene matches. CDR1 MNHNS and CDR2 SASEGT come from the germline V gene. CDR3 coding DNA: TGTGCCAGCAGGCCCGGACAGGGGAGCACAGATACGCAGTATTTT. Residues: CASRPGQGSTDTQYF.

This sequence joins TRBV6-1 and TRBJ2-5; 7 bases match TRBD1. Germline CDR1 MNHNS, CDR2 SASEGT. The CDR3 length is 14 residues. CDR3 nucleotide sequence: TGTGGCATCAGGGGCGACAGCAGGGGGGAGACCCAGTACTTC. The encoded protein is CGIRGDSRGETQYF.

This clonotype was counted at least ten times. The chain employs TRBV19 and TRBJ2-5; 9 bases are shared with TRBD2. This CDR3 region has 16 residues. The ends lost 3 bases at V and 0 bases at J; junction bases unmatched: 5. CDR1 LNHDA and CDR2 SQIVND come from the germline V gene (reference sequence). The DNA for the CDR3 is TGTGCCAGTAGTATCGCTAGCGGGGCGTACCAAGAGACCCAGTACTTC. Protein product: CASSIASGAYQETQYF.

Ten or more counts support this clonotype. The chain links TRBV6-1 to TRBJ2-5, with TRBD1 identical over 11 bases. The CDR3 sequence is 13 residues long. The V and J ends lost 11 bases and 5 bases, in that order; junction bases with no gene match: 7. Germline V lookup: CDR1 MNHNS, CDR2 SASEGT. The CDR3 DNA is TGTGCCTGCGGACAGGGGGCTATGGAGACCCAGTACTTC. Amino acids: CACGQGAMETQYF.

This clonotype was seen many times. The rearrangement joins TRBV28 to TRBJ1-2, with D perhaps TRBD1 (6 bases). CDR1 is MDHEN and CDR2 is SYDVKM in the germline V gene. Trimming left V 11 bases short and J 4 bases short, with 17 bases between. The CDR3 has 13 amino acids. CDR3 residues: CAANREYIYGYTF. CDR3 bases: TGTGCCGCAAACAGGGAATATATCTATGGCTACACCTTC.

This clonotype showed up many times. The chain has TRBV30 and TRBJ1-3; D call uncertain. Germline lookup yields CDR1 GTSNPN and CDR2 SVGIG (reference sequence). V was clipped by 0 bases and J by 0 bases, with 12 bases between them. This CDR3 spans 16 amino acids. CDR3 loop: CAWSVRRWDSGNTIYF. The CDR3 DNA follows: TGTGCCTGGAGTGTGCGTCGGTGGGACTCTGGAAACACCATATATTTT.

This clonotype was recorded many times. This chain connects TRBV6-2 or TRBV6-3 to TRBJ2-6; a weak D match, TRBD1 (6 bases). V dropped 6 bases and J dropped 3 bases, with 21 bases sitting between them. The CDR3 has 18 amino acids. CDR1 is MNHEY, CDR2 SVGEGT, per germline. The CDR3 loop reads CASSSGTPTVYGANVLTF. CDR3 bases: TGTGCCAGCAGCTCCGGGACACCGACCGTTTATGGGGCCAACGTCCTGACTTTC.

The rearrangement joins TRBV29-1 to TRBJ1-1; 8 bases are shared with TRBD1. This CDR3 spans 13 amino acids. Germline CDR1 SQVTM, CDR2 ANQGSEA. Unmatched junction bases numbered 5, after V lost 7 bases and J lost 1 base. The CDR3 DNA reads as TGCAGCGCCGGGACAGGATCGAACACTGAAGCTTTCTTT. It translates to CSAGTGSNTEAFF. The full variable domain, in which reference TRBV29-1 and TRBJ1-1 provide the parts outside the CDR3, is SAVISQKPSRDICQRGTSLTIQCQVDSQVTMMFWYRQQPGQSLTLIATANQGSEATYESGFVIDKFPISRPNLTFSTLTVSNMSPEDSSIYLCSAGTGSNTEAFFGQGTRLTVV.

Notes on this clonotype: A much larger clone sits a single nucleotide away, making a read error possible. The chain uses TRBV6-5 and TRBJ1-3; D is uncertain. From germline, CDR1 is MNHEY and CDR2 SVGAGI. The length of the CDR3 is 13 residues. CDR3 coding DNA: TGTGCCAGCAGTTACTTGCTCGGATACACCATATGTTTT. This gives the protein CASSYLLGYTICF.

This clonotype was picked up many times. V usage is TRBV7-2 and J usage is TRBJ2-7; TRBD2 agrees at 7 bases. Germline V gene lookup returns CDR1 SGHTA and CDR2 FQGNSA. V lost 5 bases and J lost 5; bases outside the gene matches: 9. This CDR3 has 14 residues. In DNA form, the CDR3 reads TGTGCCAGCAGCCCTAGGACTAGTTCCCACGAGCAGTACTTC. Its translation: CASSPRTSSHEQYF.

This clonotype was seen repeatedly, ten times or more. This chain links TRBV10-3 with TRBJ2-4, with 8 bases matching TRBD1. The CDR3 loop spans 15 amino acids. V lost 2 bases and J lost 6; bases outside the gene matches: 6. Germline V CDR1 and CDR2: ENHRY, SYGVKD. The CDR3 here is CAISEGGTGRNIQYF. CDR3 bases: TGTGCCATCAGTGAGGGGGGGACAGGACGAAACATTCAGTACTTC.

This clonotype was seen at least ten times. The rearrangement uses TRBV6-5 and TRBJ1-2, with a tentative D call TRBD1 (6 bases). Germline V CDR1 and CDR2: MNHEY, SVGAGI. This CDR3 contains 12 residues. V lost 6 bases to trimming and J lost 4 bases, with 9 bases between them. The DNA for the CDR3 is TGTGCCAGCAGAGGGGGGGGCTATGGCTACACCTTC. This gives the protein CASRGGGYGYTF.

This clonotype was seen at least ten times. The CDR3 is CASNGGMGETQYF. The DNA for the CDR3 is TGTGCCAGCAATGGAGGCATGGGAGAGACCCAGTACTTC. The chain uses TRBV12-3 or TRBV12-4 and TRBJ2-5; perhaps TRBD2 as D (5 bases). The CDR3 is 13 amino acids. Deletions cut 7 bases from V and 4 bases from J, with 13 bases between.

This clonotype was found many times. This CDR3 is CASSYSRATPGGRGGYTF. The CDR3 DNA sequence: TGTGCCAGCAGTTACTCGAGGGCAACTCCCGGGGGCCGTGGTGGCTACACCTTC. The chain joins TRBV6-2 or TRBV6-3 to TRBJ1-2, with D possibly matching TRBD1 (6 bases). This CDR3 has 18 residues. Germline values: CDR1 MNHEY, CDR2 SVGEGT. Trimming took off 0 bases at V and 7 bases at J, with 24 bases between the two ends.

This clonotype was counted many times. The genes are TRBV20-1 and TRBJ2-7; 9 nucleotides agree with TRBD2. From germline, CDR1 is DFQATT and CDR2 SNEGSKA (reference sequence). V lost 3 bases and J lost 6; bases outside the gene matches: 0. The CDR3 spans 11 residues. Here the CDR3 reads CSASSGGEQYF. The CDR3 DNA is TGCAGTGCTAGTAGCGGGGGCGAGCAGTACTTC.

This clonotype was counted ten times or more. The J gene is TRBJ2-7, the V gene TRBV7-8, with D hard to call. CDR1 is SGHVS and CDR2 is FQNEAQ in the germline V gene. The CDR3 consists of 14 residues. V lost 2 bases and J lost 2, with 10 bases in between. CDR3 nucleotide sequence: TGTGCCAGCAGCTTATACGGTGAACCCTACGAGCAGTACTTC. This translates into CASSLYGEPYEQYF. Full variable domain (rest looked up from reference TRBV7-8 and TRBJ2-7): GAGVSQSPRYKVAKRGQDVALRCDPISGHVSLFWYQQALGQGPEFLTYFQNEAQLDKSGLPSDRFFAERPEGSVSTLKIQRTQQEDSAVYLCASSLYGEPYEQYFGPGTRLTVT.

A note on this clonotype: It may be a read error: a sequence one base away is much more abundant. The chain carries TRBV29-1 and TRBJ2-7; the D is unclear. V was cut by 1 base and J by 5 bases, with 6 bases left in between. Germline loops: CDR1 SQVTM, CDR2 ANQGSEA. This CDR3 contains 11 residues. The CDR3 protein is CSVEARNEQYF. In nucleotides, the CDR3 is TGCAGCGTTGAAGCAAGGAACGAGCAGTACTTC.

This clonotype was recorded a few times. The J gene is TRBJ1-1, the V gene TRBV27, with D possibly being TRBD1 (5 bases). This CDR3 region has 12 residues. The V end was cut by 11 bases, the J end by 1 base, with 11 bases between. Germline values: CDR1 MNHEY, CDR2 SMNVEV (reference sequence). CDR3 region: CAGACRNTEAFF. CDR3 in DNA: TGTGCCGGGGCTTGCAGGAACACTGAAGCTTTCTTT.

In its sample, this clonotype was seen many times. V gene TRBV29-1 combines with J gene TRBJ2-5; 10 nucleotides line up with TRBD2. CDR1 and CDR2 (germline): SQVTM, ANQGSEA. V shed 6 bases, J shed 4 bases, and the junction held 2 bases outside the gene matches. CDR3 length equals 12 residues. DNA of the CDR3: TGCAGCGTAAGACTAGCGGGAGAGACCCAGTACTTC. Encoded protein: CSVRLAGETQYF.

This clonotype was seen many times. V is TRBV7-3 and J is TRBJ1-1, with D tentatively TRBD1 (6 bases). The germline V gene encodes CDR1 SGHTA and CDR2 FQGTGA. Trimming took 1 base from V and 6 from J, leaving 12 bases between them. The CDR3 runs 14 residues. CDR3 nucleotides: TGTGCCAGCAGCTTAATGGGGGGGGCCGCTGAAGCTTTCTTT. Encoded protein: CASSLMGGAAEAFF.

This clonotype has at least ten counts. The chain is built from TRBV13 and TRBJ2-2, with D possibly being TRBD1 (5 bases). V shed 5 bases and J shed 1 base, with 11 bases lying between them. Germline V gene data show CDR1 as PRHDT and CDR2 as FYEKMQ (reference sequence). The CDR3 runs 15 residues. CDR3 nucleotide sequence: TGTGCCAGCAGCGCATCAACAGGGAACACCGGGGAGCTGTTTTTT. It specifies CASSASTGNTGELFF. The full variable domain, rest sourced from reference TRBV13 and TRBJ2-2, is AAGVIQSPRHLIKEKRETATLKCYPIPRHDTVYWYQQGPGQDPQFLISFYEKMQSDKGSIPDRFSAQQFSDYHSELNMSSLELGDSALYFCASSASTGNTGELFFGEGSRLTVL.

This clonotype came up many times. The CDR3, as DNA: TGTGCCTGGAGGCAGGAGGACACTGAAGCTTTCTTT. Protein: CAWRQEDTEAFF. The gene calls are TRBV30 and TRBJ1-1; D not certain. The CDR3 runs 12 residues. V lost 3 bases to trimming and J lost 3 bases, with 8 bases between them. CDR1 is GTSNPN and CDR2 is SVGIG in the germline V gene (reference sequence).

In its sample, this clonotype was seen many times. This chain connects TRBV10-3 to TRBJ2-5; D may be TRBD1 (6 bases). V was clipped by 2 bases and J by 0 bases, with 16 bases between them. CDR3 length: 17 residues. CDR1 ENHRY and CDR2 SYGVKD come from the germline V gene. The CDR3 DNA reads as TGTGCCATCAGTGAGAATTTCGACAGGCCGTACCAAGAGACCCAGTACTTC. Its translation: CAISENFDRPYQETQYF.

This chain connects TRBV12-3 or TRBV12-4 to TRBJ1-1, with D unclear. Between the trimmed V and J ends, which lost 5 bases and 1 base, there was a span of 11 bases. The CDR3 has 14 residues. The CDR3 spells CASSPSSGNTEAFF. CDR3 DNA sequence: TGTGCCAGCAGTCCCTCGTCGGGGAACACTGAAGCTTTCTTT.